Following are 6 T cell receptor beta chains from one sample sequenced in a study of blood T cell repertoires in COVID-19. Using immunoSEQ multiplex PCR, the repertoire was profiled, and TCRdb retains in-frame clones only, with some absent. This sample has some 190,000 clones, with 80% to 90% found just once. The sample taken for sequencing was peripheral blood. The source is a man aged 55 to 70 with acute or convalescent COVID-19.

This clone was picked up one time. The rearrangement links TRBV9 to TRBJ2-1; unclear D gene. The CDR3 has 16 amino acids. The V end was cut by 0 bases, the J end by 0 bases, with 10 bases between. Germline CDR1 is SGDLS and CDR2 is YYNGEE. The CDR3 loop reads CASSVGRDSSYNEQFF. Written as DNA, the CDR3 is TGTGCCAGCAGCGTAGGAAGAGATTCCTCCTACAATGAGCAGTTCTTC.

The chain recombines TRBV2 with TRBJ2-1, with a weak D call TRBD2 (6 bases). Trimming left V 4 bases short and J 9 bases short, with 13 bases between. Germline CDR1 is SNHLY and CDR2 is FYNNEI. This CDR3 comprises 13 residues. The chain's CDR3 is CASSARREREQFF. Here the CDR3 DNA reads TGTGCCAGCAGTGCCCGGCGGGAACGTGAGCAGTTCTTC.

This chain uses TRBV5-1 with TRBJ1-3; D gene unclear. V was cut by 0 bases and J by 2 bases, with 9 bases left in between. Germline V lookup: CDR1 SGHRS, CDR2 YFSETQ. This CDR3 spans 15 amino acids. The CDR3 nucleotides read TGCGCCAGCAGCTTGGTTTACGGGGCTGGAAACACCATATATTTT. As protein: CASSLVYGAGNTIYF. The full variable domain, rest sourced from reference TRBV5-1 and TRBJ1-3, is KAGVTQTPRYLIKTRGQQVTLSCSPISGHRSVSWYQQTPGQGLQFLFEYFSETQRNKGNFPGRFSGRQFSNSRSEMNVSTLELGDSALYLCASSLVYGAGNTIYFGEGSWLTVV.

This clone was picked up a small number of times. The J gene is TRBJ2-7, the V gene TRBV3-1 (or the pseudogene TRBV3-2); 7 bases line up with TRBD1. This CDR3 has 14 residues. The V gene end was trimmed by 3 bases and the J gene end by 5 bases; junction bases not matched to a gene: 7. Germline CDR1 LGHDT, CDR2 YNNKEL (reference sequence). The CDR3 loop reads CASSQRGRFDEQYF. The CDR3 coding sequence is TGTGCCAGCAGCCAGAGGGGGCGCTTCGACGAGCAGTACTTC.

This rearrangement joins TRBV10-3 to TRBJ1-5, with a tentative D call TRBD1 (5 bases). Trimming cost V 9 bases and J 5 bases, with 17 bases left between them. The CDR3 length is 14 residues. Germline V gene sequence: CDR1 ENHRY, CDR2 SYGVKD. The CDR3 sequence: CAIGTGEAYQPQHF. DNA for the CDR3: TGTGCCATTGGAACGGGGGAAGCGTATCAGCCCCAGCATTTT.

The chain links TRBV13 to TRBJ2-7; D may be TRBD1 (7 bases). The germline CDR1 and CDR2 sequences are PRHDT and FYEKMQ (reference sequence). Trimming stripped 5 bases from V and 3 bases from J, with 17 bases between. CDR3 length equals 15 residues. CDR3 sequence (DNA): TGTGCCAGCAGCCCAGGGGGGACACCGAACTACGAGCAGTACTTC. It is translated as CASSPGGTPNYEQYF.